This T cell receptor (beta chain) was recorded in a study of T cells expressing NK-cell markers. Study as a whole: Repertoires of TCR beta were obtained from T cells sorted as CD3+CD56+NKG2C+, CD3+CD56+NKG2C- and CD3+CD56-NKG2C+.

Germline CDR1 SGHAT, CDR2 FQNNGV. There are 15 residues in the CDR3. General study results and limits: A handful of donors likewise had their CD3+CD56-NKG2C+ fraction led by these clonotypes.

TCRdb reprocessed the 5' RACE reads and reports one entry per CDR3 protein, with no DNA. The sample holds some 500,000 distinct CDR3 sequences. Comments on this clonotype: What it binds is unknown.

The chain links TRBV11-2 to TRBJ2-4; there is no DNA to check the TCRdb D call of TRBD1. Sample: blood T cells: a sorted CD56 or NKG2C T cell subset, CD4+ or CD8+ T cells, or bulk PBMC T cells (not recorded which). The source of this sequence is a woman aged 50 to 65 in good health. The CDR3 sequence: CASSLAGRSKNIQYF. Drawing the rest from reference TRBV11-2 and TRBJ2-4, the complete variable domain is EAGVAQSPRYKIIEKRQSVAFWCNPISGHATLYWYQQILGQGPKLLIQFQNNGVVDDSQLPKDRFSAERLKGVDSTLKIQPAKLEDSAVYLCASSLAGRSKNIQYFGAGTRLSVL.